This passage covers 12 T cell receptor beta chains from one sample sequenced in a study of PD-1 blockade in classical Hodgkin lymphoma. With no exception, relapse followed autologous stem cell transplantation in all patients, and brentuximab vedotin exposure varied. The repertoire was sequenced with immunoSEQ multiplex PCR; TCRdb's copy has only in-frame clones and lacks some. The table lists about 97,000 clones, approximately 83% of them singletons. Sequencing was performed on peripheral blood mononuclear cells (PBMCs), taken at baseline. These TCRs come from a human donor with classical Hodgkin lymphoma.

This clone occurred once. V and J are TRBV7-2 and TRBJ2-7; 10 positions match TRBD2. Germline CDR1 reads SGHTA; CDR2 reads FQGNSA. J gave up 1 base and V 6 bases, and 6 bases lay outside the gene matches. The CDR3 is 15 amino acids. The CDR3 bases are TGTGCCAGCAGTTCTAGCGGGAGTCGGTCCTACGAGCAGTACTTC. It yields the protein CASSSSGSRSYEQYF.

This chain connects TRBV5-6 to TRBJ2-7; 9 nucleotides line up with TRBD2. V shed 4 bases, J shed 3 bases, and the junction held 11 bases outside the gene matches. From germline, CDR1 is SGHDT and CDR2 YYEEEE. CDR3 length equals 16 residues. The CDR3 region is CASSKGIAGEVYEQYF. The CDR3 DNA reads TGTGCCAGCAGCAAAGGGATAGCGGGAGAAGTCTACGAGCAGTACTTC.

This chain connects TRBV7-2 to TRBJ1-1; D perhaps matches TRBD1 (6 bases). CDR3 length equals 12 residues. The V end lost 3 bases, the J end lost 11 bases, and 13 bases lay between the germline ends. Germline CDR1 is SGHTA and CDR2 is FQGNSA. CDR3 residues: CASSLTQGRAFF. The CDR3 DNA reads TGTGCCAGCAGCTTGACCCAGGGGAGGGCTTTCTTT.

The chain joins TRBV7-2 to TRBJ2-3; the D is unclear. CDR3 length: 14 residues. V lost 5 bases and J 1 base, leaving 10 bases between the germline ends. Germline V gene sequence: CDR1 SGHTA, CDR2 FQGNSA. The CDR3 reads CASSRSSGTDTQYF. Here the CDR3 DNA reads TGTGCCAGCAGCAGGAGTTCAGGCACAGATACGCAGTATTTT.

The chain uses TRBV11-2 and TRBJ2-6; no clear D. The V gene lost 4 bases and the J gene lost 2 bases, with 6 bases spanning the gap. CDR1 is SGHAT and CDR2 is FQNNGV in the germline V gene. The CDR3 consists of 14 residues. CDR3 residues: CASSSQPGANVLTF. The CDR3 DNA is TGTGCCAGCAGCTCGCAACCTGGGGCCAACGTCCTGACTTTC.

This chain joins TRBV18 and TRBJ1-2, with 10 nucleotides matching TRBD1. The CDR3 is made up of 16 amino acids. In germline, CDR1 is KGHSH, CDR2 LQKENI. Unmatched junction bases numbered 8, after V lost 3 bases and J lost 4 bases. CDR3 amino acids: CASSPGDRGVRYGYTF. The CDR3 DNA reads TGTGCCAGCTCACCGGGGGACAGGGGCGTTCGCTATGGCTACACCTTC.

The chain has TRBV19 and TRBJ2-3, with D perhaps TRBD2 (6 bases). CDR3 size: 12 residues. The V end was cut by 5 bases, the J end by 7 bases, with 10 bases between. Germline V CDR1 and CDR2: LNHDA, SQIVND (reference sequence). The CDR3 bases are TGTGCCAGTAGTTTTAGCGGCAATACGCAGTATTTT. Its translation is CASSFSGNTQYF.

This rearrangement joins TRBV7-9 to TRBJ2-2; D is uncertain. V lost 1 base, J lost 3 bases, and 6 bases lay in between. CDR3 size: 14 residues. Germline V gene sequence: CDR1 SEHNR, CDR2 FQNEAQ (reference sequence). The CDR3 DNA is TGTGCCAGCAGCTTAGAAGCCGACACCGGGGAGCTGTTTTTT. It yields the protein CASSLEADTGELFF.

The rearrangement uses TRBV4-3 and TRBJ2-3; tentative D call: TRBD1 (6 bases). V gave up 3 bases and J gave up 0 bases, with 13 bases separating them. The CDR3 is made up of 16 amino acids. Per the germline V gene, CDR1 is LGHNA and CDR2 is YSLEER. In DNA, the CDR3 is TGCGCCAGCAGCCAGGGGACATTTACTAGCACAGATACGCAGTATTTT. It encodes CASSQGTFTSTDTQYF.

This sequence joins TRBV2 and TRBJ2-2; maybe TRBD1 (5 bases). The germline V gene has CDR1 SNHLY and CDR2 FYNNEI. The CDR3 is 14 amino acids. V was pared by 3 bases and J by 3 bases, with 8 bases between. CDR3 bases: TGTGCCAGCAGTGAGGGGCTTCACACCGGGGAGCTGTTTTTT. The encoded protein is CASSEGLHTGELFF.

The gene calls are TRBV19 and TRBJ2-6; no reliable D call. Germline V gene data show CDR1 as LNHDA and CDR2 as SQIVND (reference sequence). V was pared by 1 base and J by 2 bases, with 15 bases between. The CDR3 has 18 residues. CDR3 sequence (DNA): TGTGCCAGTAGTATAGTTCTGGGTCCGGGTGCTGGGGCCAACGTCCTGACTTTC. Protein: CASSIVLGPGAGANVLTF. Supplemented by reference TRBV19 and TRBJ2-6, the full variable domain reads DGGITQSPKYLFRKEGQNVTLSCEQNLNHDAMYWYRQDPGQGLRLIYYSQIVNDFQKGDIAEGYSVSREKKESFPLTVTSAQKNPTAFYLCASSIVLGPGAGANVLTFGAGSRLTVL.

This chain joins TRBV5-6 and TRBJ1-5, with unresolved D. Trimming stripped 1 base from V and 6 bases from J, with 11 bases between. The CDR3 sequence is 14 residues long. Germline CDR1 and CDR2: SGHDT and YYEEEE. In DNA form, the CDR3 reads TGTGCCAGCAGCTTGCTGGGTGGTCCTCAGCCCCAGCATTTT. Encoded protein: CASSLLGGPQPQHF.